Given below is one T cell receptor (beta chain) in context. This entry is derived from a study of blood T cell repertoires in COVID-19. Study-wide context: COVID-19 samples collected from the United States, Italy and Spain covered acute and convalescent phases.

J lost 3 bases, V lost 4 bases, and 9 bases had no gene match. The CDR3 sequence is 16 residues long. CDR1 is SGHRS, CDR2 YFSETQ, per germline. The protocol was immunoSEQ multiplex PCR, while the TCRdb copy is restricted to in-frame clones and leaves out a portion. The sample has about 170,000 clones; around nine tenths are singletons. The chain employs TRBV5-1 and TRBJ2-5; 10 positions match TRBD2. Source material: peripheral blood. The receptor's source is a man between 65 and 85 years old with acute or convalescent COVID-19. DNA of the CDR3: TGCGCCAGCAGCCCCCTGACTAGCGGGCGGGAAGAGACCCAGTACTTC. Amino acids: CASSPLTSGREETQYF.